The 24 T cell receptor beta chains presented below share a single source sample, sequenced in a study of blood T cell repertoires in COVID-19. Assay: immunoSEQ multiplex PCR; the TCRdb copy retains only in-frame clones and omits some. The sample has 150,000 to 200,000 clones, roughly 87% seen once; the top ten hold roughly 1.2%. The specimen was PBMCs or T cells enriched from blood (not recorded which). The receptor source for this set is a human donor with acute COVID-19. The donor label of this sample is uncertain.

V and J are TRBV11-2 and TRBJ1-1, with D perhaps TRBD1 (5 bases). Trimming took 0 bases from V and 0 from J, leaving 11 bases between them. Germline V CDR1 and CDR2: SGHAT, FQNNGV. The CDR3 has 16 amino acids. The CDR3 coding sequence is TGTGCCAGCAGCTTAGATCAGGGAGGGATGAACACTGAAGCTTTCTTT. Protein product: CASSLDQGGMNTEAFF.

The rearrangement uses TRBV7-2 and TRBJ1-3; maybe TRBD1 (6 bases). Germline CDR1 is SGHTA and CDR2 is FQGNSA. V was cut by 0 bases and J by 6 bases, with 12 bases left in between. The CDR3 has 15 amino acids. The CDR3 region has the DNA TGTGCCAGCAGCTTAGCGTTAGGGGGGGCAAACACCATATATTTT. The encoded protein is CASSLALGGANTIYF.

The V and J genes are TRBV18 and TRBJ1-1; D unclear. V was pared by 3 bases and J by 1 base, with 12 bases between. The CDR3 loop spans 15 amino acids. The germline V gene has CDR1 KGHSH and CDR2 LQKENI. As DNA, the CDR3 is TGTGCCAGCTCACCGGCAGGTAACCCGAACACTGAAGCTTTCTTT. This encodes CASSPAGNPNTEAFF.

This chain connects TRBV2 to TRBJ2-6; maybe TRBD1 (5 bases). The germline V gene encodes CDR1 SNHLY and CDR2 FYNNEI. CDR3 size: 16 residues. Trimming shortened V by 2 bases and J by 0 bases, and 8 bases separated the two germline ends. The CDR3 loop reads CASSEQGNSGANVLTF. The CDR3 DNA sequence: TGTGCCAGCAGTGAACAGGGTAACTCTGGGGCCAACGTCCTGACTTTC.

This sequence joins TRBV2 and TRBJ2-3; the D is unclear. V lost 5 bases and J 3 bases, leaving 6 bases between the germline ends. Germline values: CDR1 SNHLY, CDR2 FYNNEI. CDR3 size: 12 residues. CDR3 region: CASSRSTDTQYF. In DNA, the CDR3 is TGTGCCAGCAGTCGGTCAACAGATACGCAGTATTTT.

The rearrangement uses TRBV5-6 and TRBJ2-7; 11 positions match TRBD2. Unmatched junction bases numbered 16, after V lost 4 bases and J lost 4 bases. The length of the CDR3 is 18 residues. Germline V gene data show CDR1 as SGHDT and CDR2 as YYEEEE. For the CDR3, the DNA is TGTGCCAGCAGCCACCCTTCGGAGGCTAGCGGGGGGCCATACGAGCAGTACTTC. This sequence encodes CASSHPSEASGGPYEQYF.

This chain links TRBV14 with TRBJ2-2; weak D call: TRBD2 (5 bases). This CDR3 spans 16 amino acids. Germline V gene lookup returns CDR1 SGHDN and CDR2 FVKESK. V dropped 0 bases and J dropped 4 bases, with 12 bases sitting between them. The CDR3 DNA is TGTGCCAGCAGCCAAGAATGGACTTACCCCACCGGGGAGCTGTTTTTT. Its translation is CASSQEWTYPTGELFF.

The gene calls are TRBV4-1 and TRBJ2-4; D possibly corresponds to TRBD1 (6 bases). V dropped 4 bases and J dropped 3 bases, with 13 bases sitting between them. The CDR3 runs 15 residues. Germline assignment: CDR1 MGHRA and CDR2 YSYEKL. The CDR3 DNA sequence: TGCGCCAGCAGCCCGGAACGGACAGTCAAAAACATTCAGTACTTC. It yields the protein CASSPERTVKNIQYF.

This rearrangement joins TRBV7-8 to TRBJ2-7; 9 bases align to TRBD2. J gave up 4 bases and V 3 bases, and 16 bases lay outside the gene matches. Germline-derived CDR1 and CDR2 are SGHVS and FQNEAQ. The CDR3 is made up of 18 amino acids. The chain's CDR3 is CASSFRVGVAGDIYEQYF. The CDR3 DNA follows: TGTGCCAGCAGCTTCCGGGTCGGTGTAGCGGGGGATATTTACGAGCAGTACTTC.

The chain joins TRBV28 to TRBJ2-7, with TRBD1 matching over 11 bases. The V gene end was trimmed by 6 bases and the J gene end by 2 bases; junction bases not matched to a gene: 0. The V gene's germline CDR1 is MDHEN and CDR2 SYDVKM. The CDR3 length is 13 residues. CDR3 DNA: TGTGCCAGCAGGGGACAGGGGGCCTACGAGCAGTACTTC. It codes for CASRGQGAYEQYF.

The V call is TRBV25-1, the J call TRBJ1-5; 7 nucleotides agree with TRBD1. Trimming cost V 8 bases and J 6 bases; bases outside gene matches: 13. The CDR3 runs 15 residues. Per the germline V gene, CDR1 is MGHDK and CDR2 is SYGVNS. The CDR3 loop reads CASHLQGTRVQPQHF. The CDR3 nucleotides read TGTGCCAGCCATTTACAGGGGACTAGAGTTCAGCCCCAGCATTTT. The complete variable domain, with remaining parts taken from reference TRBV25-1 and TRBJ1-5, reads EADIYQTPRYLVIGTGKKITLECSQTMGHDKMYWYQQDPGMELHLIHYSYGVNSTEKGDLSSESTVSRIRTEHFPLTLESARPSHTSQYLCASHLQGTRVQPQHFGDGTRLSIL.

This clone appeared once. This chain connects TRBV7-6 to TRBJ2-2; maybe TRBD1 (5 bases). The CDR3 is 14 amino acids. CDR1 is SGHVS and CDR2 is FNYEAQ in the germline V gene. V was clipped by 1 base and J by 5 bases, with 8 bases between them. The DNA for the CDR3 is TGTGCCAGCAGCTTAGAGGGGTGGACCGGGGAGCTGTTTTTT. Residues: CASSLEGWTGELFF.

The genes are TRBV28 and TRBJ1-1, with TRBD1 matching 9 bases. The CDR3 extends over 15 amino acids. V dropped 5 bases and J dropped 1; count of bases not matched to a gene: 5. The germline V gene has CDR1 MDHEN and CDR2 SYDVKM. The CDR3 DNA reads TGTGCCAGCAGTCTACAGGGGGCGAGGAACACTGAAGCTTTCTTT. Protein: CASSLQGARNTEAFF.

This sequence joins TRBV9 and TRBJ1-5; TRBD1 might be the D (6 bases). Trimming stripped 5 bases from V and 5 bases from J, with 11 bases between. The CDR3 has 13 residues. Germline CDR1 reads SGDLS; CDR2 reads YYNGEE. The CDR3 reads CASSPTGHQPQHF. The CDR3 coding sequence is TGTGCCAGCAGTCCTACAGGGCATCAGCCCCAGCATTTT.

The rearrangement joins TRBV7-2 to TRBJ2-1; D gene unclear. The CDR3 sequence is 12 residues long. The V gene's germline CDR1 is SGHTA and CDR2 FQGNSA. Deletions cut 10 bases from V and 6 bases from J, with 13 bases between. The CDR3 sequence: CATSSTGNEQFF. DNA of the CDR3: TGTGCCACTTCTTCTACGGGCAATGAGCAGTTCTTC.

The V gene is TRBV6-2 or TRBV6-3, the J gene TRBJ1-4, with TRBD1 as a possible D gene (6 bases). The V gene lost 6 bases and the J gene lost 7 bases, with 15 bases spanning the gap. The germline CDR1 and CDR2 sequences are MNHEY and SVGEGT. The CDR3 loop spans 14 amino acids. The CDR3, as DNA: TGTGCCAGCAGCCCGATGGGGGCGTTTGAAAAACTGTTTTTT. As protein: CASSPMGAFEKLFF.

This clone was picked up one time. In DNA, the CDR3 is TGCAGCGTTAGAGTACCCACAGATACGCAGTATTTT. It codes for CSVRVPTDTQYF. This sequence joins TRBV29-1 and TRBJ2-3; D call uncertain. The ends were cut back, 5 bases at V and 2 bases at J, with 8 bases in the middle. The CDR3 is made up of 12 amino acids. Germline values: CDR1 SQVTM, CDR2 ANQGSEA.

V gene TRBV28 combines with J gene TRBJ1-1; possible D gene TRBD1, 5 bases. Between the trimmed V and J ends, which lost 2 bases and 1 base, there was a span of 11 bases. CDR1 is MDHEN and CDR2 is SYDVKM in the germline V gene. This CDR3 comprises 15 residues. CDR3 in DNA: TGTGCCAGCAGTTTAATCCGGGGGTGGAACACTGAAGCTTTCTTT. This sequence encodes CASSLIRGWNTEAFF.

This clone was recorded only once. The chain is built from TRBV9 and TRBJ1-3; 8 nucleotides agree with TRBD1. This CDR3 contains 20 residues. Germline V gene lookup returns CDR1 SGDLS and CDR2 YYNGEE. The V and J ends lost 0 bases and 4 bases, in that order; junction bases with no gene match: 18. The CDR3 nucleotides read TGTGCCAGCAGCGTAGGGGACAGGCACGGCCTGGGCGGTGGGGGAAACACCATATATTTT. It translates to CASSVGDRHGLGGGGNTIYF.

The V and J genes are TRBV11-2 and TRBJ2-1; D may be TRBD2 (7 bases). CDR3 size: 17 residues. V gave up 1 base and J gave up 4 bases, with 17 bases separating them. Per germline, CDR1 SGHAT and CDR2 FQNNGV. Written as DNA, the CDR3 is TGTGCCAGCAGCTTAGCGTCCCCGGCGGGGGCATACAATGAGCAGTTCTTC. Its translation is CASSLASPAGAYNEQFF.

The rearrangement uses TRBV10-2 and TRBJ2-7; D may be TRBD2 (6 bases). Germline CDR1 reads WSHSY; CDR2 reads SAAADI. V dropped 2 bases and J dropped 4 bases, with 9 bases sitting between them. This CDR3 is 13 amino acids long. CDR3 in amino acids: CASSEGGKYEQYF. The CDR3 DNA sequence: TGCGCCAGCAGTGAGGGGGGGAAGTACGAGCAGTACTTC.

The chain's CDR3 is CASSEPRTGEETQYF. For the CDR3, the DNA is TGTGCCAGCAGTGAGCCGAGGACAGGGGAAGAGACCCAGTACTTC. The chain joins TRBV6-1 to TRBJ2-5; 9 nucleotides align to TRBD1. The CDR3 loop spans 15 amino acids. The germline gives CDR1 MNHNS, CDR2 SASEGT. The junction had 5 bases not matched to a gene; V was cut back by 3 bases and J by 3 bases.

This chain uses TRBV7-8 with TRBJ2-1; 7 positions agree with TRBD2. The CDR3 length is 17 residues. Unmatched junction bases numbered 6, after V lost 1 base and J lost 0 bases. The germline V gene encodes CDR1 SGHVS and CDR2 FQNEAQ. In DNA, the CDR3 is TGTGCCAGCAGCTTAGGACCCGGGGGGAGCTCCTACAATGAGCAGTTCTTC. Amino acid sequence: CASSLGPGGSSYNEQFF.

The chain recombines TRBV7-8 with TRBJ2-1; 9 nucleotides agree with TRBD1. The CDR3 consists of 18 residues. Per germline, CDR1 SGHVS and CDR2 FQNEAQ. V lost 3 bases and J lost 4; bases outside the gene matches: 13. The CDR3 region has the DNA TGTGCCAGCAGCTTGCGGACAGGGGTTGGAAGACGGTACAATGAGCAGTTCTTC. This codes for CASSLRTGVGRRYNEQFF.